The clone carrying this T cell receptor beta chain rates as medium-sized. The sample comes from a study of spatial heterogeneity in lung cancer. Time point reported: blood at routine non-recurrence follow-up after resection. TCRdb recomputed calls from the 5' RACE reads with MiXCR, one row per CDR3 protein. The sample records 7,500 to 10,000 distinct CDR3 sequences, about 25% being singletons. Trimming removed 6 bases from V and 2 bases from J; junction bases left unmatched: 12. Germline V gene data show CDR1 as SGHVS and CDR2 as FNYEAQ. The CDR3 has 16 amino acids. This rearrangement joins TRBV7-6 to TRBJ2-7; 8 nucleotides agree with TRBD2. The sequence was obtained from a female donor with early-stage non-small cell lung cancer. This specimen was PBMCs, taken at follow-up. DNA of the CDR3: TGTGCCAGCAGACCCAAACCGGGACTAGGGACCTACGAGCAGTACTTC. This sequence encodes CASRPKPGLGTYEQYF.